This T cell receptor (beta chain) was identified during a study of blood T cells in healthy people across ages. General observations from the study: Older age coincided with a roughly linear decline in TCR beta diversity per million T cells.

The CDR3 is 16 amino acids. Germline loops: CDR1 DFQATT, CDR2 SNEGSKA (reference sequence). The authors ran a second PCR of roughly 6 to 12 cycles using a sample-barcoded 5' primer and a J-beta primer mix. Via MiXCR, TCRdb re-called the 5' RACE reads, giving one row per CDR3 protein. Here the sample spans 800,000 or so distinct CDR3 sequences, 20% to 30% being singletons. As for this clonotype: Its antigen is currently unknown.

These data also formed part of another study, on T cells of mothers and their children. From that study: Sequencing returned over 8 million TCR beta CDR3 reads per mother and several million per child. In related and unrelated pairs alike, thymic selection shapes TCR recombination output, with inherited differences minor. Not a single persistent microchimeric T cell clone was detected.

The J gene is TRBJ2-5, the V gene TRBV20-1; 11 positions agree with TRBD2. The DNA end lines up better with TRBJ2-7; the J call may be wrong. This TCR was sampled from a boy between 5 and 17 years old in good health. Sequenced sample: blood. The CDR3 DNA sequence: TGCAGTGCTAACCACGCCGGGACTAGCGGTCCCTACGAGCAGTACTTC. Its protein product is CSANHAGTSGPYEQYF.